This TCR beta chain derives from a study of CD8+ T cells in alopecia areata. Regarding the study as a whole: The study found higher clonality in lesional than normal scalp, especially in alopecia totalis/universalis.

With respect to this clone: The antigen is not known.

It was cDNA, reverse transcribed from extracted RNA, that served as the sequencing template. Assay: immunoSEQ multiplex PCR; the TCRdb copy retains only in-frame clones and omits some. The data show around 190,000 clones, 55% to 70% seen once. V shed 2 bases and J shed 6 bases, with 13 bases lying between them. The CDR3 sequence is 13 residues long. CDR1 is GTSNPN and CDR2 is SVGIG in the germline V gene (reference sequence). The treatment: oral pan-JAK inhibitor, 5-10 mg twice daily. V and J are TRBV30 and TRBJ1-2; D call uncertain. The receptor's source is a human donor with alopecia areata. The sample in question was CD4+ T cells sorted from blood, obtained at week 4, from a patient treated with tofacitinib. Here the CDR3 DNA reads TGTGCCTGGAGTCTAGGGAGCCGCAATGGCTACACCTTC. This codes for CAWSLGSRNGYTF.